This T cell receptor beta chain comes out of a study of control samples from healthy donors and cancer patients. Clones were sequenced by immunoSEQ multiplex PCR, and TCRdb holds only the in-frame ones, with some missing. This table has approximately 140,000 clones, over 85% appearing once. Germline values: CDR1 MNHEY, CDR2 SMNVEV (reference sequence). V lost 3 bases, J lost 8 bases, and 13 bases lay in between. The CDR3 extends over 13 amino acids. V and J are TRBV27 and TRBJ1-2, with D maybe TRBD1 (6 bases). Input material: blood. This TCR derives from a man in his late teens or twenties in good health. In DNA form, the CDR3 reads TGTGCCAGCAGTTTGTCCAGGGGTGAAGGCTACACCTTC. It codes for CASSLSRGEGYTF.